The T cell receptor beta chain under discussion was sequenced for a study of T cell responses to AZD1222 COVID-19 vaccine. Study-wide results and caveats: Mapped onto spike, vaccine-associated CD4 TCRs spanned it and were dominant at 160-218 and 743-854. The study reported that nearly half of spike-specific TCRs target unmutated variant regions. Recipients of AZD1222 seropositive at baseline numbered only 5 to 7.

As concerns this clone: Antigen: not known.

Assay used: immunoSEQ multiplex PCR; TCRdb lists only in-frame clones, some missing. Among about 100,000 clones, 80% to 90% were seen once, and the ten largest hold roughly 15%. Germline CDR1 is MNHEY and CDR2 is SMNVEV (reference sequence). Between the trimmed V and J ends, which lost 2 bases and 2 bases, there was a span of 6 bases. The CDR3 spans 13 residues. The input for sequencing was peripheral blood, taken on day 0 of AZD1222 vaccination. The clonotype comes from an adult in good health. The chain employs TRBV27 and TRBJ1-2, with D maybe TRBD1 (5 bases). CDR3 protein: CASSLGDNYGYTF. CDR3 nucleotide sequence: TGTGCCAGCAGTTTAGGGGACAACTATGGCTACACCTTC.